Included here is one T cell receptor (beta chain) sequence, with context. No DNA is given; TCRdb re-called the 5' RACE reads and lists each CDR3 protein once. The sample totals approximately 170,000 distinct CDR3 sequences. This record belongs to a study of T cells expressing NK-cell markers. CDR3 length: 15 amino acids. The V and J genes are TRBV12-3 or TRBV12-4 and TRBJ1-6; TCRdb calls TRBD1, which cannot be checked without DNA. The source of this sequence is a man aged 18 to 69 in good health. The source material was blood T cells: a sorted CD56 or NKG2C T cell subset, CD4+ or CD8+ T cells, or bulk PBMC T cells (not recorded which). CDR3 amino acids: CASSWTGEYNSPLHF.